This TCR beta chain was profiled in a study of blood T cell repertoires in COVID-19. V lost 3 bases to trimming and J lost 2 bases; unmatched junction nucleotides: 11. CDR3 length: 17 residues. Germline V lookup: CDR1 LGHNA, CDR2 YSLEER. Original processing notes: The authors estimated nucleated cell counts from reference gene primer amplification. Generated by immunoSEQ multiplex PCR, the TCRdb table keeps only in-frame clones and is missing some. Clone size and the V and J calls come from that table; the DNA yielded D and trimming. The sample has 300,000 to 350,000 clones, about nine tenths seen once.

The clonotype was recovered from a woman in her 70s with COVID-19, enrolled during active disease. The specimen sequenced was peripheral blood. The chain recombines TRBV4-3 with TRBJ2-7, with 9 bases fitting TRBD2. CDR3 region: CASSHYWASGVPYEQYF. As DNA, the CDR3 is TGCGCCAGCAGCCACTATTGGGCTAGCGGGGTGCCCTACGAGCAGTACTTC.